A selection of T cell receptor beta chains follows, all from one sample in a study of T cells after yellow fever vaccination. TCRdb independently ran MiXCR on the 5' RACE reads; one entry per CDR3 protein. This sample has about 22,000 distinct CDR3 sequences, with around 5.2% found just once. Sequencing was performed on PBMCs, either bulk or a sorted T-cell subset (CD4+, CD8+, memory, or dextramer-sorted; not recorded which), taken about 49 days after the first yellow fever vaccination. These receptors were obtained from a man between 18 and 29 years old who received the YFV17D yellow fever vaccine. The CDR3 runs from the conserved cysteine through the conserved F or W. Each record gives: D gene, J gene, clone size, V gene, CDR3 protein, CDR3 DNA. D genes are given only for firm matches. The size entry gives once, few, many, or a class for an expanded clone.

>NA|TRBJ1-2|many|TRBV7-2
CASSVGGTNGYTF
TGTGCCAGCAGCGTTGGAGGCACCAATGGCTACACCTTC
>TRBD1|TRBJ2-3|many|TRBV12-3/TRBV12-4
CASSLVPGGKSDTQYF
TGTGCCAGCAGTTTAGTTCCAGGGGGAAAATCAGATACGCAGTATTTT
>NA|TRBJ1-2|many|TRBV27
CASSSQGIGQGYTF
TGTGCCAGCAGTTCCCAGGGGATAGGTCAGGGCTACACCTTC
>TRBD1|TRBJ2-5|medium-sized|TRBV12-3/TRBV12-4
CASSTGQGVETQYF
TGTGCCAGCAGTACAGGACAGGGAGTAGAGACCCAGTACTTC
>NA|TRBJ2-4|many|TRBV7-2
CASSLAAGVDIQYF
TGTGCCAGCAGCTTAGCCGCAGGGGTGGACATTCAGTACTTC
>NA|TRBJ1-1|many|TRBV19
CASSKAFF
TGTGCCAGTAGTAAAGCTTTCTTT
>NA|TRBJ2-4|many|TRBV16
CASSQSGGSKNIQYF
TGTGCCAGCAGCCAATCTGGGGGATCCAAAAACATTCAGTACTTC
>TRBD2|TRBJ2-3|few|TRBV7-2
CASSFPTSGTSTDTQYF
TGTGCCAGCAGCTTCCCGACTAGCGGGACTAGCACAGATACGCAGTATTTT
>NA|TRBJ2-1|many|TRBV30
CAWSSSSINEQFF
TGTGCCTGGAGTTCAAGTAGTATAAATGAGCAGTTCTTC
>TRBD1|TRBJ1-1|many|TRBV4-1
CASSYQGAIEAFF
TGCGCCAGCAGCTACCAGGGGGCGATTGAAGCTTTCTTT
>TRBD1|TRBJ2-5|many|TRBV3-1
CASSQEARHRGALDPEIQYF
TGTGCCAGCAGCCAAGAAGCCCGGCACAGGGGGGCGCTAGATCCCGAGATCCAGTACTTC
>NA|TRBJ1-6|many|TRBV5-1
CASSFVGSPLHF
TGCGCCAGCAGCTTTGTCGGTTCACCCCTCCACTTT
>NA|TRBJ1-2|many|TRBV14
CASSPLRGPSGYTF
TGTGCCAGCAGCCCCCTAAGGGGCCCTAGTGGCTACACCTTC
>NA|TRBJ2-4|many|TRBV11-2
CASSPGRENIQYF
TGTGCCAGCAGCCCTGGGCGCGAAAACATTCAGTACTTC
>NA|TRBJ1-1|many|TRBV18
CASSPPLNTEAFF
TGTGCCAGCTCACCCCCGTTGAACACTGAAGCTTTCTTT
>TRBD2|TRBJ2-3|many|TRBV11-1
CASSRGGVMLDTQYF
TGTGCCAGCAGCCGGGGGGGAGTTATGCTCGATACGCAGTATTTT
>TRBD2|TRBJ2-3|many|TRBV5-4
CASSSGTSGGSTDTQYF
TGTGCCAGCAGCTCCGGGACTAGCGGGGGTAGCACAGATACGCAGTATTTT
>NA|TRBJ2-6|many|TRBV5-6
CASSLALGESYGANVLTF
TGTGCCAGCAGCTTGGCCTTGGGTGAGTCATATGGGGCCAACGTCCTGACTTTC
>NA|TRBJ2-2|many|TRBV2
CASNPTNTGELFF
TGTGCCAGCAACCCCACGAACACCGGGGAGCTGTTTTTT
>TRBD1|TRBJ1-1|many|TRBV19
CASEITGGGTEAFF
TGTGCCAGCGAAATAACAGGGGGGGGGACTGAAGCTTTCTTT
>NA|TRBJ1-5|medium-sized|TRBV12-3/TRBV12-4
CASSLGWVSQPQHF
TGTGCCAGCAGTTTAGGGTGGGTCAGCCAGCCCCAGCATTTT
>NA|TRBJ1-6|many|TRBV7-9
CASSPGLYNSPLHF
TGTGCCAGCAGCCCGGGTCTTTATAATTCACCCCTCCACTTT
>NA|TRBJ2-7|many|TRBV28
CASSSPGTRTSYEQYF
TGTGCCAGCAGCTCTCCCGGGACCCGGACCTCCTACGAGCAGTACTTC
>NA|TRBJ2-7|many|TRBV5-1
CASSRSATGTYEQYF
TGCGCCAGCAGCCGTTCAGCGACAGGGACTTACGAGCAGTACTTC
>TRBD1|TRBJ2-7|many|TRBV4-2
CASSQRTGAVTYEQYF
TGTGCCAGCAGCCAAAGGACAGGGGCTGTCACCTACGAGCAGTACTTC
>NA|TRBJ2-2|few|TRBV5-6
CASNPGLHTGELFF
TGTGCCAGCAACCCCGGACTGCACACCGGGGAGCTGTTTTTT
>NA|TRBJ2-1|many|TRBV7-8
CASSLAGSYNEQFF
TGTGCCAGCAGCTTAGCAGGCTCCTACAATGAGCAGTTCTTC
>NA|TRBJ2-1|many|TRBV18
CASSPRDYNEQFF
TGTGCCAGCTCACCTAGAGATTACAATGAGCAGTTCTTC
>NA|TRBJ2-5|many|TRBV4-2
CASSQEKHQETQYF
TGTGCCAGCAGCCAAGAAAAGCACCAAGAGACCCAGTACTTC
>NA|TRBJ1-4|many|TRBV5-6
CASSLVLGTNEKLFF
TGTGCCAGCAGCTTGGTACTCGGGACTAATGAAAAACTGTTTTTT
>NA|TRBJ2-3|few|TRBV5-1
CASSLSTGLTDTQYF
TGCGCCAGCAGCTTGAGTACAGGCCTCACAGATACGCAGTATTTT
>NA|TRBJ1-4|many|TRBV6-5
CASSYQQGGNEKLFF
TGTGCCAGCAGTTACCAACAGGGCGGTAATGAAAAACTGTTTTTT
>NA|TRBJ1-1|many|TRBV7-2
CASSPHGGYGEAFF
TGTGCCAGCAGCCCCCACGGGGGGTATGGTGAAGCTTTCTTT
>NA|TRBJ2-5|many|TRBV3-1
CASSQGEVAVETQYF
TGTGCCAGCAGCCAAGGAGAGGTAGCCGTCGAGACCCAGTACTTC
>NA|TRBJ2-7|many|TRBV7-2
CASSLGAEQYF
TGTGCCAGCAGCTTAGGAGCCGAGCAGTACTTC
>TRBD2|TRBJ2-7|many|TRBV12-3/TRBV12-4
CASSFGGGAGEQYF
TGTGCCAGCAGTTTTGGCGGGGGGGCCGGTGAGCAGTACTTC
>NA|TRBJ1-6|many|TRBV18
CASSPGGYNSPLHF
TGTGCCAGCTCACCGGGGGGTTATAATTCACCCCTCCACTTT
>TRBD1|TRBJ2-2|many|TRBV24-1
CATSGTGGRGGELFF
TGTGCCACCAGTGGGACAGGGGGTCGTGGCGGGGAGCTGTTTTTT
>NA|TRBJ1-4|many|TRBV4-1
CASSQGTGAWISGKLFF
TGCGCCAGCAGCCAAGGGACCGGGGCTTGGATTAGTGGAAAACTGTTTTTT
>NA|TRBJ2-6|many|TRBV27
CASRSTSSWRSGANVLTF
TGTGCCAGCAGATCCACCTCGAGTTGGCGCTCTGGGGCCAACGTCCTGACTTTC
>NA|TRBJ1-3|many|TRBV7-2
CASSPAHSGNTIYF
TGTGCCAGCAGCCCGGCCCACTCTGGAAACACCATATATTTT
>NA|TRBJ2-5|many|TRBV7-9
CASSLLGRGETQYF
TGTGCCAGCAGCTTACTTGGCAGGGGAGAGACCCAGTACTTC
>TRBD1|TRBJ1-2|many|TRBV7-9
CASMTGPMGYTF
TGTGCCAGCATGACAGGGCCCATGGGCTACACCTTC
>NA|TRBJ1-5|many|TRBV18
CASSPGGGQPQHF
TGTGCCAGCTCACCGGGGGGGGGTCAGCCCCAGCATTTT
>NA|TRBJ2-5|many|TRBV7-8
CASSLGATETQYF
TGTGCCAGCAGCCTAGGGGCAACGGAGACCCAGTACTTC
>TRBD2|TRBJ2-3|many|TRBV5-1
CASSSGLVTDTQYF
TGCGCCAGCAGCTCGGGACTAGTTACAGATACGCAGTATTTT
>TRBD2|TRBJ2-7|many|TRBV11-2
CASSFWTSGASYSYEQYF
TGTGCCAGCAGCTTCTGGACTAGCGGGGCCTCCTATTCCTACGAGCAGTACTTC
>TRBD1|TRBJ1-1|many|TRBV20-1
CSAREGDSWGTEAFF
TGCAGTGCTAGAGAGGGGGACAGCTGGGGCACTGAAGCTTTCTTT
>NA|TRBJ2-7|few|TRBV1
CTSSQTGGETYEQYF
TGCACCAGCAGCCAGACAGGGGGTGAAACCTACGAGCAGTACTTC